This T cell receptor beta chain was found in a study of patients and donors after allogeneic stem cell transplantation. TCRdb re-analysed the RT-PCR reads in MiXCR, keeping a single row per CDR3 protein. Altogether 410,000 or so distinct CDR3 sequences are present, roughly 17% being singletons, with the ten largest covering over 6%. This clonotype has only a few counts. The germline V and J ends were trimmed by 10 bases and 4 bases, with 22 bases remaining between them. CDR3 length equals 15 residues. CDR1 and CDR2 (germline): ENHRY, SYGVKD. The rearrangement joins TRBV10-3 to TRBJ1-2; possible D gene TRBD1, 5 bases. The specimen sequenced was blood, either unsorted or a sorted T cell fraction (not recorded which). This sequence was found in a human donor who was either an allogeneic HSCT recipient or a stem cell or donor lymphocyte infusion donor (not recorded which). It is not recorded whose cells these are; they may come from a transplant donor. The CDR3 coding sequence is TGTGCCACGATAAATTCGGGGGAGGTCCGCTATGGCTACACCTTC. Amino acid sequence: CATINSGEVRYGYTF.